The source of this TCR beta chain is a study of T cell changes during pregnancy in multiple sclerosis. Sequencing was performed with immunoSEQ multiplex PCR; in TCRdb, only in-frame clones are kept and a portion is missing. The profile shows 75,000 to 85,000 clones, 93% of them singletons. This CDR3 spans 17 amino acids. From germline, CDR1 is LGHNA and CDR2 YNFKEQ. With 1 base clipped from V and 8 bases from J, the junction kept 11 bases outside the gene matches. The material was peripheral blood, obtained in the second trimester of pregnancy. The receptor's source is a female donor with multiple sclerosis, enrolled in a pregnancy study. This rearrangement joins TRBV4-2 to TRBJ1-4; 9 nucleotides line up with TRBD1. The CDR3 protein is CASSQGFRDRDKEKLFF. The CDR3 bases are TGTGCCAGCAGCCAAGGGTTCCGGGACAGGGATAAAGAAAAACTGTTTTTT.